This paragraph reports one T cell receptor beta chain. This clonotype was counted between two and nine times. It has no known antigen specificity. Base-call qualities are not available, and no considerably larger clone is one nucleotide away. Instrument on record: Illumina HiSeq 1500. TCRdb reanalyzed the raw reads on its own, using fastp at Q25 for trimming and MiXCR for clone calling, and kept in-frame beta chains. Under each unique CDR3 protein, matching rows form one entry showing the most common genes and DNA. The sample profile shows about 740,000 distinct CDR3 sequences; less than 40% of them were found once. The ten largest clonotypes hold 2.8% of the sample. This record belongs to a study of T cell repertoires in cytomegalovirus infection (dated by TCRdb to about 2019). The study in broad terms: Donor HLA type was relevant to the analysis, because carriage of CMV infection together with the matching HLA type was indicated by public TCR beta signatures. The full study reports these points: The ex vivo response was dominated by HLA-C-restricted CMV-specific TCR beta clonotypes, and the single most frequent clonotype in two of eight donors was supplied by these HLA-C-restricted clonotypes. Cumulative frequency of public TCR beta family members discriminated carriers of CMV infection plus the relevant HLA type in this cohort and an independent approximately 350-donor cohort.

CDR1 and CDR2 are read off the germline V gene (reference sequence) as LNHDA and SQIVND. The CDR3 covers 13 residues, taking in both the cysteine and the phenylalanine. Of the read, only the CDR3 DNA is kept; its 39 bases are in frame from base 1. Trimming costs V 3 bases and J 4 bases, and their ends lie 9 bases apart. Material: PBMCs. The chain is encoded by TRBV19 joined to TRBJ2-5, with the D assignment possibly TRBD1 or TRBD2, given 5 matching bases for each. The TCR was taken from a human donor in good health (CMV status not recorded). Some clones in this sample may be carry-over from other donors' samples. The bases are TGTGCCAGTAGTATCGGGGCAGGAGAGACCCAGTACTTC. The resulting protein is CASSIGAGETQYF.